The rows below give T cell receptor beta chains drawn from one sample of a study of control samples from healthy donors and cancer patients. The assay was immunoSEQ multiplex PCR, and TCRdb's table has in-frame clones only and misses some. The data contain about 43,000 clones, roughly 94% of them singletons. Source material: blood. The receptors originated from a man in his sixties in good health. The CDR3 runs from the conserved cysteine through the conserved F or W. A D gene is named only where the DNA matches it firmly. Size values are once, few and many counts, or a class for expanded clones, and some rows have none.

J | length | size | D | V | DNA | CDR3
TRBJ2-3 | 15 | - | - | TRBV6-5 | TGTGCCAGCAGTTACTTGAGCAGTAGCACAGATACGCAGTATTTT | CASSYLSSSTDTQYF
TRBJ1-2 | 13 | - | - | TRBV5-1 | TGCGCCAGCAGCTTGGTTTCCGGCTATGGCTACACCTTC | CASSLVSGYGYTF
TRBJ2-1 | 11 | - | - | TRBV20-1 | TGCAGTGCTAGAGTAGGAACTGAGCAGTTCTTC | CSARVGTEQFF
TRBJ1-3 | 13 | once | - | TRBV2 | TGTGCCAGCAGTCCAGGGCCTGGAAACACCATATATTTT | CASSPGPGNTIYF
TRBJ1-2 | 13 | - | - | TRBV7-8 | TGTGCCAGCAGCTTCGGGGGGGACTATGGCTACACCTTC | CASSFGGDYGYTF
TRBJ2-5 | 14 | - | - | TRBV19 | TGTGCCAGTAGTATCGAGGGGACCCAAGAGACCCAGTACTTC | CASSIEGTQETQYF
TRBJ1-5 | 14 | - | - | TRBV11-2 | TGTGCCAGCAGCTTAGTCGGCGGGGCTGGGCCCCAGCATTTT | CASSLVGGAGPQHF
TRBJ2-2 | 14 | once | - | TRBV27 | TGTGCCAGCAGTTTGGACACCCTGGCCGGGGAGCTGTTTTTT | CASSLDTLAGELFF
TRBJ2-7 | 14 | - | - | TRBV9 | TGTGCCAGCAGCGTAGCTTCAGGCTCCTACGAGCAGTACTTC | CASSVASGSYEQYF
TRBJ2-2 | 14 | - | - | TRBV6-6 | TGTGCCAGCAGTCCCCTCGCGGTAGCCGGGGAGCTGTTTTTT | CASSPLAVAGELFF
TRBJ1-2 | 16 | - | TRBD1 | TRBV7-8 | TGTGCCAGCAGCGAAACAACAAACAGGGGGCGGGGTGGCTACACCTTC | CASSETTNRGRGGYTF
TRBJ2-7 | 15 | - | - | TRBV18 | TGTGCCAGCTCACCCCAGGGAATTCCCCTTTACGAGCAGTACTTC | CASSPQGIPLYEQYF
TRBJ1-6 | 16 | - | - | TRBV9 | TGTGCCAGCAGCCTAACAGGGAGCTCCTATAATTCACCCCTCCACTTT | CASSLTGSSYNSPLHF
TRBJ1-1 | 14 | - | TRBD1 | TRBV2 | TGTGCCAGCACCGCGGGACAGCAAGTCGCTGAAGCTTTCTTT | CASTAGQQVAEAFF
TRBJ1-5 | 15 | - | - | TRBV11-2 | TGTGCCAGCAGCTTGTCGGGGTCCCCTTTCCAGCCCCAGCATTTT | CASSLSGSPFQPQHF
TRBJ2-6 | 16 | - | - | TRBV2 | TGTGCCAGCAGTGAATGGAGAGGGGCTGGGGCCAACGTCCTGACTTTC | CASSEWRGAGANVLTF
TRBJ1-3 | 13 | - | TRBD1 | TRBV5-4 | TGTGCCTTAAGACAGGGGCCTGAAGACACCATATATTTT | CALRQGPEDTIYF
TRBJ1-5 | 14 | - | TRBD1 | TRBV2 | TGTGCCAGCGGGGACGGACAGGGAGGTCAGCCCCAGCATTTT | CASGDGQGGQPQHF
TRBJ2-5 | 13 | - | - | TRBV12-3/TRBV12-4 | TGTGCCAGCAGTCACTGGACAGAAGAGACCCAGTACTTC | CASSHWTEETQYF
TRBJ2-7 | 16 | - | TRBD1 | TRBV6-1 | TGTGCCAGCAGTGTAGGACAGGGGGCGCCTTCCTACGAGCAGTACTTC | CASSVGQGAPSYEQYF
TRBJ2-7 | 15 | few | TRBD2 | TRBV10-1 | TGCGCCAGCAGTGAATCGGGAGGTAGCTCCTACGAGCAGTACTTC | CASSESGGSSYEQYF
TRBJ2-7 | 14 | - | - | TRBV4-1 | TGCGCCAGCAGCCAGTATACAGGTTCCTACGAGCAGTACTTC | CASSQYTGSYEQYF
TRBJ1-5 | 17 | - | - | TRBV30 | TGTGCCTGGAGACAAAAGGTCCCCGGGATAAGCAATCAGCCCCAGCATTTT | CAWRQKVPGISNQPQHF
TRBJ1-6 | 16 | - | - | TRBV5-6 | TGTGCCAGCAGCCCGGAGGTGGGGCGCGTCAATTCACCCCTCCACTTT | CASSPEVGRVNSPLHF
TRBJ2-7 | 16 | - | TRBD2 | TRBV18 | TGTGCCAGCTCACCACCCTGGGTAGCGGGAGACTACGAGCAGTACTTC | CASSPPWVAGDYEQYF
TRBJ2-1 | 13 | - | - | TRBV14 | TGTGCCAGCAGCCCGCCCGTGTCTACGTGGTTTCTCTTC | CASSPPVSTWFLF